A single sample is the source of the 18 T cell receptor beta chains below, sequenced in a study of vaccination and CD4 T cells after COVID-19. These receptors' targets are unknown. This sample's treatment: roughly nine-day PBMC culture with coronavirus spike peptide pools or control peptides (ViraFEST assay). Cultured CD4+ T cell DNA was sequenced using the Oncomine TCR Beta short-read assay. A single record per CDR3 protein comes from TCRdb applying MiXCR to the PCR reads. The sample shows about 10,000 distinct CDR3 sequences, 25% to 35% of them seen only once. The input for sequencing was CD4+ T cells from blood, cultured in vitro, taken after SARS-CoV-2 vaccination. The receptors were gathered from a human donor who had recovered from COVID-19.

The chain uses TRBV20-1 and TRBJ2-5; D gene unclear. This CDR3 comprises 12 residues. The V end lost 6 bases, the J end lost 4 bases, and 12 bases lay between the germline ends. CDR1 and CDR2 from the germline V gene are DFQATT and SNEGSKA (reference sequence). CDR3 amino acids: CSALPGGETQYF. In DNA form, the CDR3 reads TGCAGTGCGCTGCCGGGCGGAGAGACCCAGTACTTC.

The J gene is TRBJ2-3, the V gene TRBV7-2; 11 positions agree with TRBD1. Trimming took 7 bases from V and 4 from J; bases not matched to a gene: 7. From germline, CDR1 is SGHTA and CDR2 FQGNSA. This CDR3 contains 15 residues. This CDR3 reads CASTLGQGAPDTQYF. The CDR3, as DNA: TGTGCCAGCACCCTCGGACAGGGGGCCCCAGATACGCAGTATTTT.

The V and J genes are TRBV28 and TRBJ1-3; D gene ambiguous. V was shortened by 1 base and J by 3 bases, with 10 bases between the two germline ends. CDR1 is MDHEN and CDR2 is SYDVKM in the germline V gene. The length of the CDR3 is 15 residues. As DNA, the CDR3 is TGTGCCAGCAGTTTATCCGCCAGACTTGGAAACACCATATATTTT. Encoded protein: CASSLSARLGNTIYF. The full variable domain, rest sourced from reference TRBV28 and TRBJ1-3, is DVKVTQSSRYLVKRTGEKVFLECVQDMDHENMFWYRQDPGLGLRLIYFSYDVKMKEKGDIPEGYSVSREKKERFSLILESASTNQTSMYLCASSLSARLGNTIYFGEGSWLTVV.

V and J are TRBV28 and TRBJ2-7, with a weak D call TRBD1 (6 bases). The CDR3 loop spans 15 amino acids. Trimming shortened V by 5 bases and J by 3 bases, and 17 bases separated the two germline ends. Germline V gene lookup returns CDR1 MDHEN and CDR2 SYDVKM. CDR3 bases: TGTGCCAGCAGTCCGTCCACGGGACATAACTACGAGCAGTACTTC. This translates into CASSPSTGHNYEQYF.

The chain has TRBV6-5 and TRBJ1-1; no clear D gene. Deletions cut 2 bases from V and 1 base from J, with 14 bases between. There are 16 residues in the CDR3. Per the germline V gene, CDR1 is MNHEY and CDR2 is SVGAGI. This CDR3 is CASSYPSTGSNTEAFF. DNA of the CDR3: TGTGCCAGCAGTTACCCCAGTACGGGTTCGAACACTGAAGCTTTCTTT.

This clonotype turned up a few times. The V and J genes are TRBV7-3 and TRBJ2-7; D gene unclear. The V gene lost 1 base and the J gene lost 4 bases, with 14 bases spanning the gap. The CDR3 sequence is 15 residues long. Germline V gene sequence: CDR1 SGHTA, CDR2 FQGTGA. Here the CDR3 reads CASSLNSGPPYEQYF. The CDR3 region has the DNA TGTGCCAGCAGCTTAAATTCCGGACCCCCATACGAGCAGTACTTC.

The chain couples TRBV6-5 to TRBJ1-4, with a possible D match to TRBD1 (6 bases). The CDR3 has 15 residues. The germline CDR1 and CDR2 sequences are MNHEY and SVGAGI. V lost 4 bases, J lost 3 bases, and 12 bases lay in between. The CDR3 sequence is CASSSLQGANEKLFF. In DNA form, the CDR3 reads TGTGCCAGCAGTTCCTTACAGGGAGCTAATGAAAAACTGTTTTTT.

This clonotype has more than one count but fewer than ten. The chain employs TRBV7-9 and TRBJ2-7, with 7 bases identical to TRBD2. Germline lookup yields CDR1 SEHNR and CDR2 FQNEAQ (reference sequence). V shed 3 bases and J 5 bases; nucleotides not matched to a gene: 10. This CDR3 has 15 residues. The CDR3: CASSFRDYGEHEQYF. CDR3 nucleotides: TGTGCCAGCAGCTTCCGGGACTACGGGGAACACGAGCAGTACTTC.

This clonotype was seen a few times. CDR3 protein: CASSEARPESSYNSPLHF. The CDR3 DNA follows: TGTGCCAGCAGTGAAGCGCGGCCGGAGAGCTCCTATAATTCACCCCTCCACTTT. V usage is TRBV6-1 and J usage is TRBJ1-6; D is uncertain. Looked up from germline, CDR1 is MNHNS and CDR2 is SASEGT. The CDR3 has 18 amino acids. V was cut by 0 bases and J by 0 bases, with 12 bases left in between.

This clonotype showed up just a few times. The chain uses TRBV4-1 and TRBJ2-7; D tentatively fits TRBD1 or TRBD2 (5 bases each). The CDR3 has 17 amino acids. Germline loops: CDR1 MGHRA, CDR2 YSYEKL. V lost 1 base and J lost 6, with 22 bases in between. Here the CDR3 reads CASSQGGGTLLEGEQYF. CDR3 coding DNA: TGCGCCAGCAGCCAAGGTGGTGGGACGCTGCTCGAAGGCGAGCAGTACTTC.

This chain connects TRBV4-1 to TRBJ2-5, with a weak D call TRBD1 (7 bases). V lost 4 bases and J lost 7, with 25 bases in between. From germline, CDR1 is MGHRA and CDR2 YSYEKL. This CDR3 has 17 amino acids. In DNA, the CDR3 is TGCGCCAGCAGCCCGCAGGGGGGTACTTTTTCGGGTGGGACCCAGTACTTC. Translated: CASSPQGGTFSGGTQYF.

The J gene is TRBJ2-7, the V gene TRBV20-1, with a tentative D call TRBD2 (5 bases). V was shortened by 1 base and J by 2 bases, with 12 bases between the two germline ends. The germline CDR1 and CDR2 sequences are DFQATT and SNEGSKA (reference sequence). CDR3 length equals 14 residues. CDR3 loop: CSARAPRGTYEQYF. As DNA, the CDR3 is TGCAGTGCTAGAGCCCCCCGGGGAACCTACGAGCAGTACTTC.

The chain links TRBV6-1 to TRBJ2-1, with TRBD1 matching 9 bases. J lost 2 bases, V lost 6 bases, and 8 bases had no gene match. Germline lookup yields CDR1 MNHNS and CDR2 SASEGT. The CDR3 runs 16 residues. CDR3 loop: CASRSYRDRAYNEQFF. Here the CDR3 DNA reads TGTGCCAGCAGGTCTTACCGGGACAGGGCCTACAATGAGCAGTTCTTC.

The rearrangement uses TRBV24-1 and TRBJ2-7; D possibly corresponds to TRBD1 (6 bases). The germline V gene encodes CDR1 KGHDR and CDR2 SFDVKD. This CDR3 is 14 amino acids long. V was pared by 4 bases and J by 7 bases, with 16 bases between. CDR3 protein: CATSDPGTQGEQYF. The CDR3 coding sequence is TGTGCCACCAGTGACCCCGGAACACAGGGAGAGCAGTACTTC.

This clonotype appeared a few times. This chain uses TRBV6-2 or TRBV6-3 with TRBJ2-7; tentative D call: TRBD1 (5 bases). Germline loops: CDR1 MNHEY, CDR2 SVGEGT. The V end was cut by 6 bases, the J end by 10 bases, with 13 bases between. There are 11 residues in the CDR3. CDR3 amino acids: CASSLRGSQYF. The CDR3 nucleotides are TGTGCCAGCAGCCTTAGGGGCTCCCAGTACTTC.

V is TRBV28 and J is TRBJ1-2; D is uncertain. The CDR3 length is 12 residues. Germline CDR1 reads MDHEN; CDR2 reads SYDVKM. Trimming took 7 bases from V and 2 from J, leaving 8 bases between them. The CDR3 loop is CASTGRNYGYTF. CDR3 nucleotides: TGTGCCAGCACGGGGAGGAACTATGGCTACACCTTC.

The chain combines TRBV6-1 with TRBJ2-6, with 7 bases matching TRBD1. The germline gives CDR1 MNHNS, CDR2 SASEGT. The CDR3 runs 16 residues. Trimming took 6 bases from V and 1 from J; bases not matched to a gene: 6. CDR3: CASSNTGVSGANVLTF. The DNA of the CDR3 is TGTGCCAGCAGCAACACAGGGGTTTCTGGGGCCAACGTCCTGACTTTC.

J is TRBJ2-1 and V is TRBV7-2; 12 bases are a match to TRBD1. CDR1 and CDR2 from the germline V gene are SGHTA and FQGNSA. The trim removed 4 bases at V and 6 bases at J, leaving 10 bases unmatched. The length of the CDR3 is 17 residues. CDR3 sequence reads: CASSSYRRDRGRNEQFF. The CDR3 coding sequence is TGTGCCAGCAGCTCCTACCGCCGGGACAGGGGGCGCAATGAGCAGTTCTTC.